This T cell receptor delta chain was recovered during a study of Vδ1+ human thymocytes. After alphabeta T cell depletion, CD3+ Vdelta1+ Vdelta2- thymocytes were sorted. This clone is medium-sized within its sample. Its specificity is unknown. Within the sample, other DNA sequences also encode this same CDR3. Sequences come from RNA converted to cDNA by reverse transcription. Pooled V-gene forward primers with one constant-region reverse primer generated the CDR3 amplicons by multiplex PCR. TCRdb fed the multiplex PCR reads into CATT to redo clone calling. The table includes 23,000 or so delta-chain clones, more than 6.5% detected once. Study conclusions and caveats: Thymic TRG and TRD repertoires appeared highly polyclonal, with Gaussian CDR3 length distributions. Despite high sort purity, about 20% of thymic T cell receptor delta sequences were Vdelta2.

The germline V gene encodes CDR1 GEAIGNYY and CDR2 EKD. The CDR3 contains 21 residues. The V and J ends lost 1 base and 3 bases, in that order; junction bases with no gene match: 19. Sequencing used Vdelta1+ gamma-delta thymocytes from the thymus. Subset noted: FACS-sorted CD3+ TCRalphabeta- TCRVdelta1+ TCRVdelta2- thymocytes. This TCR was recovered from a girl younger than two who had congenital heart surgery. J is TRDJ1 and V is TRDV2, with 13 bases that match TRDD3. CDR3: CACDTSYWGIRQFGTSDKLIF. In nucleotides, the CDR3 is TGTGCCTGTGACACATCGTACTGGGGGATACGTCAGTTTGGTACGTCCGATAAACTCATCTTT.